Listed here are 28 T cell receptor beta chains from one sample, sequenced in a study of T-cell reconstitution after alpha-beta-depleted transplantation in children. Unique molecular identifiers were used to barcode this TCRbeta library. TCRdb independently ran MiXCR on the PCR reads; one entry per CDR3 protein. The table lists some 110,000 distinct CDR3 sequences, under 13% of them singletons, with less than 40% in the top ten. The specimen comprised PBMCs, sampled before TCRalphabeta/CD19-depleted stem cell transplant. Receptors were obtained from a boy younger than 10 with acute lymphoblastic leukemia, due to receive a stem cell transplant.

This chain joins TRBV7-6 and TRBJ2-1; 7 bases are a match to TRBD2. The V gene's germline CDR1 is SGHVS and CDR2 FNYEAQ. Trimming at V came to 2 bases and at J to 7 bases, leaving 11 bases not matched to a gene. The CDR3 runs 16 residues. The CDR3 protein is CASSLPLAGAENEQFF. In nucleotides, the CDR3 is TGTGCCAGCAGCTTACCCCTTGCGGGAGCAGAGAATGAGCAGTTCTTC.

The V and J genes are TRBV12-3 or TRBV12-4 and TRBJ2-6, with D maybe TRBD2 (5 bases). Trimming removed 6 bases at V and 0 bases at J, with 12 bases between. The CDR3 runs to 16 residues. CDR3 sequence: CASRPGSLSGANVLTF. DNA for the CDR3: TGTGCCAGCAGACCGGGGAGCCTCTCTGGGGCCAACGTCCTGACTTTC.

V and J are TRBV20-1 and TRBJ1-3; a possible D gene is TRBD1 (5 bases). CDR3 length: 13 residues. V gave up 4 bases and J gave up 0 bases, with 7 bases separating them. Looked up from germline, CDR1 is DFQATT and CDR2 is SNEGSKA (reference sequence). CDR3 DNA sequence: TGCAGTGCTAAACAGGACTCTGGAAACACCATATATTTT. Amino acids: CSAKQDSGNTIYF.

V and J are TRBV6-1 and TRBJ2-2; 11 bases are shared with TRBD1. This CDR3 region has 15 residues. J was trimmed by 6 bases and V by 7 bases; bases with no gene match: 7. Germline V gene sequence: CDR1 MNHNS, CDR2 SASEGT. The CDR3 DNA follows: TGTGCCAGCACTCCACTGGGACAGGGGGCCGGGGAGCTGTTTTTT. It is translated as CASTPLGQGAGELFF.

This clonotype was observed a handful of times. The chain carries TRBV18 and TRBJ2-3, with D unresolved. This CDR3 contains 13 residues. V gave up 4 bases and J gave up 3 bases, with 8 bases separating them. Germline loops: CDR1 KGHSH, CDR2 LQKENI. For the CDR3, the DNA is TGTGCCAGCTCACGGACCCTAACAGATACGCAGTATTTT. Residues: CASSRTLTDTQYF.

About this clonotype itself: A read error may explain this, as a much larger clone is one base away. The chain has TRBV11-1 and TRBJ2-1, with 12 positions matching TRBD2. Germline V gene lookup returns CDR1 SGHAT and CDR2 FQDESV (reference sequence). The J segment lost 3 bases and the V segment lost 7 bases, leaving 22 bases of the junction unmatched. CDR3 length equals 21 residues. CDR3 region: CASIWDRGDPSGRANYNEQFF. For the CDR3, the DNA is TGTGCCAGCATCTGGGACAGGGGAGACCCTAGCGGGAGGGCCAACTACAATGAGCAGTTCTTC.

V is TRBV25-1 and J is TRBJ2-3; TRBD2 is a possible D gene (6 bases). This CDR3 comprises 15 residues. The germline V and J ends were trimmed by 1 base and 2 bases, with 10 bases remaining between them. Germline V gene lookup returns CDR1 MGHDK and CDR2 SYGVNS. The CDR3 loop is CASSESGLITDTQYF. CDR3 bases: TGTGCCAGCAGTGAATCGGGACTTATCACAGATACGCAGTATTTT. Drawing the rest from reference TRBV25-1 and TRBJ2-3, the complete variable domain is EADIYQTPRYLVIGTGKKITLECSQTMGHDKMYWYQQDPGMELHLIHYSYGVNSTEKGDLSSESTVSRIRTEHFPLTLESARPSHTSQYLCASSESGLITDTQYFGPGTRLTVL.

This clonotype has a count of ten or more. The chain has TRBV7-2 and TRBJ1-2; a weak D match, TRBD1 (6 bases). Per germline, CDR1 SGHTA and CDR2 FQGNSA. The CDR3 runs to 13 residues. V lost 5 bases and J lost 2, with 9 bases in between. The CDR3 bases are TGTGCCAGCAGCCGGGACACGAACTATGGCTACACCTTC. Amino acid sequence: CASSRDTNYGYTF. Full variable domain (rest looked up from reference TRBV7-2 and TRBJ1-2): GAGVSQSPSNKVTEKGKDVELRCDPISGHTALYWYRQSLGQGLEFLIYFQGNSAPDKSGLPSDRFSAERTGGSVSTLTIQRTQQEDSAVYLCASSRDTNYGYTFGSGTRLTVV.

This clonotype was counted only a few times. V is TRBV20-1 and J is TRBJ2-3; 11 nucleotides agree with TRBD2. Germline loops: CDR1 DFQATT, CDR2 SNEGSKA (reference sequence). Trimming took 5 bases from V and 3 from J; bases not matched to a gene: 4. The CDR3 extends over 14 amino acids. The CDR3 DNA follows: TGCAGTGCTGAGGGACTAGCGGAAACAGATACGCAGTATTTT. This gives the protein CSAEGLAETDTQYF.

This chain uses TRBV7-9 with TRBJ2-7; D unresolved. In germline, CDR1 is SEHNR, CDR2 FQNEAQ (reference sequence). Between the trimmed V and J ends, which lost 3 bases and 2 bases, there was a span of 8 bases. The CDR3 consists of 13 residues. This CDR3 reads CASSLDLAYEQYF. Written as DNA, the CDR3 is TGTGCCAGCAGCTTGGATTTAGCCTACGAGCAGTACTTC.

The V call is TRBV7-2, the J call TRBJ2-7, with D possibly TRBD1 on 6 matching bases. Looked up from germline, CDR1 is SGHTA and CDR2 is FQGNSA. This CDR3 region has 15 residues. The V end was cut by 3 bases, the J end by 2 bases, with 14 bases between. CDR3 in DNA: TGTGCCAGCAGCTTGTACAACACAGGGCCCTACGAGCAGTACTTC. It encodes CASSLYNTGPYEQYF.

The chain employs TRBV7-9 and TRBJ2-7, with D possibly being TRBD1 (5 bases). Trimming took off 7 bases at V and 1 base at J, with 8 bases between the two ends. Germline V gives CDR1 SEHNR, CDR2 FQNEAQ (reference sequence). This CDR3 region has 12 residues. For the CDR3, the DNA is TGTGCCAGCACGACAGCGTCCTACGAGCAGTACTTC. It translates to CASTTASYEQYF. Full variable domain (rest looked up from reference TRBV7-9 and TRBJ2-7): DTGVSQNPRHKITKRGQNVTFRCDPISEHNRLYWYRQTLGQGPEFLTYFQNEAQLEKSRLLSDRFSAERPKGSFSTLEIQRTEQGDSAMYLCASTTASYEQYFGPGTRLTVT.

Regarding this clonotype: Compared with germline, one end of the junction differs, possibly owing to a read error. This sequence joins TRBV5-6 and TRBJ1-4; maybe TRBD1 (6 bases). Germline V gene data show CDR1 as SGHDT and CDR2 as YYEEEE. The CDR3 sequence is 17 residues long. The CDR3 is CARSSWAVGGPNEKLFF. The CDR3 DNA reads as TGTGCCAGGAGCTCCTGGGCCGTGGGGGGCCCTAATGAAAAACTGTTTTTT.

The chain uses TRBV14 and TRBJ1-6; 8 nucleotides match TRBD1. The junction had 5 bases not matched to a gene; V was cut back by 5 bases and J by 8 bases. There are 14 residues in the CDR3. CDR1 and CDR2 (germline): SGHDN, FVKESK. This CDR3 is CASSFGQGHSPLHF. CDR3 DNA sequence: TGTGCCAGCAGCTTTGGACAGGGACATTCACCCCTCCACTTT.

V usage is TRBV12-3 or TRBV12-4 and J usage is TRBJ2-5; D might be TRBD1 (7 bases). Trimming took off 6 bases at V and 4 bases at J, with 18 bases between the two ends. The CDR3 runs 15 residues. CDR3 region: CASSPGPGGGETQYF. CDR3 nucleotide sequence: TGTGCCAGCAGCCCAGGCCCAGGGGGAGGAGAGACCCAGTACTTC.

As regards this clonotype: The junction shows a germline mismatch at one end, possibly a read error. The rearrangement links TRBV12-3 or TRBV12-4 to TRBJ2-2; 12 positions match TRBD2. The CDR3 totals 19 residues. CDR3 in DNA: TGTACCAGCATTCCTGCATGGCTAGCGGGAGGGCCAGACACCGGGGAGCTGTTTTTT. As protein: CTSIPAWLAGGPDTGELFF.

CDR3 sequence (DNA): TGTGCCAGCAGCTTATCGGGGTTGGGCAGGGGGGTGAATGAGCAGTTCTTC. Translation: CASSLSGLGRGVNEQFF. The chain combines TRBV7-8 with TRBJ2-1, with a tentative D call TRBD1 (7 bases). The V end was cut by 2 bases, the J end by 7 bases, with 21 bases between. Per the germline V gene, CDR1 is SGHVS and CDR2 is FQNEAQ. The CDR3 contains 17 residues.

The V call is TRBV7-8, the J call TRBJ1-1; 8 bases agree with TRBD1. Germline V gives CDR1 SGHVS, CDR2 FQNEAQ. This CDR3 comprises 18 residues. The junction had 14 bases not matched to a gene; V was cut back by 1 base and J by 4 bases. The CDR3 DNA reads as TGTGCCAGCAGCTTAGTTCTTTCCCAGGGGGCTATCGGCACTGAAGCTTTCTTT. Translation gives CASSLVLSQGAIGTEAFF.

The chain carries TRBV5-1 and TRBJ2-7; possible D gene TRBD2, 6 bases. CDR1 is SGHRS and CDR2 is YFSETQ in the germline V gene. Deletions cut 5 bases from V and 5 bases from J, with 14 bases between. The CDR3 sequence is 13 residues long. This CDR3 reads CASSTGEFNEQYF. In DNA, the CDR3 is TGCGCCAGCAGTACGGGGGAATTCAACGAGCAGTACTTC.

The J gene is TRBJ1-1, the V gene TRBV7-9; possible D gene TRBD1, 6 bases. CDR1 is SEHNR, CDR2 FQNEAQ, per germline (reference sequence). The ends were cut back, 4 bases at V and 3 bases at J, with 12 bases in the middle. The CDR3 runs 14 residues. Here the CDR3 reads CASSSLTGHTEAFF. The CDR3 DNA reads as TGTGCCAGCAGCTCCTTGACAGGACACACTGAAGCTTTCTTT.

Ten or more counts support this clonotype. The gene calls are TRBV12-3 or TRBV12-4 and TRBJ2-7, with 7 bases lining up with TRBD1. This CDR3 contains 13 residues. V was clipped by 6 bases and J by 3 bases; unmatched bases: 5. CDR3 DNA sequence: TGTGCCAGCAGCCGAAACAGGGGCTACGAGCAGTACTTC. Translation gives CASSRNRGYEQYF.

This clonotype was counted a few times. The J gene is TRBJ1-2, the V gene TRBV28; D remains ambiguous. Trimming removed 6 bases at V and 1 base at J, with 24 bases between. This CDR3 has 18 residues. Germline V gene data show CDR1 as MDHEN and CDR2 as SYDVKM. CDR3 sequence: CASRVLGGVRRDNYGYTF. The CDR3 DNA sequence: TGTGCCAGCAGAGTTTTGGGTGGGGTCCGAAGAGATAACTATGGCTACACCTTC.

This clonotype was found many times. V and J are TRBV5-1 and TRBJ2-1; TRBD2 matches 14 bases. The CDR3 runs 15 residues. V lost 3 bases, J lost 6 bases, and 2 bases stayed unmatched. Germline lookup yields CDR1 SGHRS and CDR2 YFSETQ. The CDR3 DNA follows: TGCGCCAGCAGCTGGACTAGCGGGGGGAGCAATGAGCAGTTCTTC. This encodes CASSWTSGGSNEQFF.

The J gene is TRBJ1-1, the V gene TRBV15; 8 bases align to TRBD1. Germline CDR1 is LNHNV and CDR2 is YYDKDF (reference sequence). Trimming cost V 7 bases and J 5 bases; bases outside gene matches: 12. This CDR3 spans 15 amino acids. CDR3 protein: CATKAKQGDRTEAFF. CDR3 nucleotide sequence: TGTGCCACCAAGGCTAAACAGGGGGATCGTACTGAAGCTTTCTTT.

This clonotype showed up just a few times. This rearrangement joins TRBV18 to TRBJ2-7; 12 nucleotides match TRBD2. The CDR3 length is 14 residues. Losses at the gene ends were 6 bases for V and 2 bases for J; bases not matched to a gene: 2. Germline V CDR1 and CDR2: KGHSH, LQKENI. As DNA, the CDR3 is TGTGCCAGCTCGCGGACTAGCGGGACCTACGAGCAGTACTTC. As protein: CASSRTSGTYEQYF.

This chain connects TRBV21-1 to TRBJ2-3. TRBV21-1 is a recognized pseudogene. CDR3 length: 13 amino acids. CDR3: CASGRNTTDTQYF. CDR3 coding DNA: TGTGCCAGCGGTAGGAATACCACAGATACGCAGTATTTT.

The chain recombines TRBV20-1 with TRBJ2-5, with a tentative D call TRBD2 (6 bases). The V gene lost 3 bases and the J gene lost 5 bases, with 10 bases spanning the gap. The CDR3 is 12 amino acids. Looked up from germline, CDR1 is DFQATT and CDR2 is SNEGSKA (reference sequence). The DNA for the CDR3 is TGCAGTGCTAGGGCTAGCGCGGAGACCCAGTACTTC. This sequence encodes CSARASAETQYF.

The chain employs TRBV4-1 and TRBJ1-4; D gene uncertain. This CDR3 spans 18 amino acids. Trimming took off 2 bases at V and 0 bases at J, with 16 bases between the two ends. The germline gives CDR1 MGHRA, CDR2 YSYEKL. Here the CDR3 DNA reads TGCGCCAGCAGCCAAAGGTTCCCGGGAGCAACAACTAATGAAAAACTGTTTTTT. Translated, it gives CASSQRFPGATTNEKLFF.